One and the same sample provided the 16 T cell receptor beta chains below, sequenced in a study of shared clonotypes between healthy human individuals. Method: immunoSEQ multiplex PCR; TCRdb's copy keeps in-frame clones and lacks some. The table includes approximately 1.1 million clones, approximately 78% detected once. Specimen: memory CD4+ T cells from PBMCs. Subset denoted: CD45RA-negative fraction. These receptors came from a man aged 18 to 30 in good health. Some clones in this sample may be carry-over from other donors' samples.

This chain joins TRBV7-2 and TRBJ1-3; D unclear. Germline CDR1 SGHTA, CDR2 FQGNSA. This CDR3 has 14 amino acids. Trimming pared 2 bases from V and 7 bases from J, leaving 12 bases between. The CDR3: CASSLSGNLNTIYF. The CDR3 DNA reads TGTGCCAGCAGCTTAAGTGGCAATTTGAACACCATATATTTT.

The chain combines TRBV7-8 with TRBJ1-2, with a tentative D call TRBD1 (6 bases). V gave up 3 bases and J gave up 3 bases, with 14 bases separating them. CDR3 length: 15 residues. Germline values: CDR1 SGHVS, CDR2 FQNEAQ. The CDR3 reads CASSFGAGVYYGYTF. Here the CDR3 DNA reads TGTGCCAGCAGCTTCGGGGCAGGGGTCTACTATGGCTACACCTTC.

This clone has a single count. The chain combines TRBV6-6 with TRBJ2-7; the match to TRBD2 covers 9 bases. Germline-derived CDR1 and CDR2 are MNHNY and SVGAGI (reference sequence). The J segment lost 3 bases and the V segment lost 6 bases, leaving 9 bases of the junction unmatched. The CDR3 runs to 15 residues. The CDR3 is CASRDLAGSIYEQYF. The DNA of the CDR3 is TGTGCCAGCAGGGATCTAGCGGGATCAATCTACGAGCAGTACTTC.

The chain employs TRBV11-2 and TRBJ2-7, with D perhaps TRBD1 (7 bases). The CDR3 is 14 amino acids. Per the germline V gene, CDR1 is SGHAT and CDR2 is FQNNGV. The V end lost 1 base, the J end lost 3 bases, and 10 bases lay between the germline ends. The chain's CDR3 is CASSLGQGGYEQYF. CDR3 sequence (DNA): TGTGCCAGCAGCTTAGGACAGGGAGGCTACGAGCAGTACTTC.

This chain connects TRBV5-1 to TRBJ1-4; D possibly corresponds to TRBD1 (6 bases). V lost 3 bases and J 4 bases, leaving 16 bases between the germline ends. The CDR3 runs 16 residues. Germline lookup yields CDR1 SGHRS and CDR2 YFSETQ. CDR3 protein: CASSSSGGRGNEKLFF. The CDR3 coding sequence is TGCGCCAGCAGCTCGTCGGGGGGGCGCGGTAATGAAAAACTGTTTTTT.

J is TRBJ2-7 and V is TRBV7-6; weak D call: TRBD1 (6 bases). The CDR3 consists of 16 residues. V lost 5 bases to trimming and J lost 2 bases, with 19 bases between them. Per germline, CDR1 SGHVS and CDR2 FNYEAQ. Here the CDR3 DNA reads TGTGCCAGCAGCCGACAACCCGGGACACTAGCCTACGAGCAGTACTTC. Translation gives CASSRQPGTLAYEQYF.

V usage is TRBV5-1 and J usage is TRBJ1-2, with TRBD1 matching 8 bases. The ends lost 1 base at V and 4 bases at J; junction bases unmatched: 15. The germline V gene encodes CDR1 SGHRS and CDR2 YFSETQ. This CDR3 is 18 amino acids long. The CDR3 nucleotides read TGCGCCAGCAGCTTGAATCCGCCGGGACAGGACCCCATCTATGGCTACACCTTC. Translation: CASSLNPPGQDPIYGYTF.

This rearrangement joins TRBV18 to TRBJ2-7; the D gene is possibly TRBD2 (6 bases). Deletions cut 1 base from V and 4 bases from J, with 17 bases between. Germline values: CDR1 KGHSH, CDR2 LQKENI. The CDR3 contains 16 residues. This CDR3 is CASSPLPRGRRYEQYF. In DNA, the CDR3 is TGTGCCAGCTCACCACTGCCGCGGGGTCGCAGGTACGAGCAGTACTTC.

This rearrangement joins TRBV5-4 to TRBJ2-2; 9 nucleotides line up with TRBD1. The CDR3 loop spans 15 amino acids. CDR1 is SGHNT and CDR2 is YYREEE in the germline V gene (reference sequence). V was pared by 5 bases and J by 5 bases, with 7 bases of the junction left unmatched. The CDR3 loop is CASSWGTGSTGELFF. The CDR3 DNA follows: TGTGCCAGCAGTTGGGGGACAGGGAGTACCGGGGAGCTGTTTTTT.

This clone was found a few times. The chain combines TRBV2 with TRBJ2-3; D might be TRBD1 (6 bases). The CDR3 covers 14 residues. Germline V gene lookup returns CDR1 SNHLY and CDR2 FYNNEI. The CDR3 sequence is CAENKDSSTDTQYF. CDR3 nucleotide sequence: TGTGCTGAGAATAAGGACAGCAGCACAGATACGCAGTATTTT.

The chain links TRBV4-1 to TRBJ1-1; 9 bases match TRBD1. Germline V gene lookup returns CDR1 MGHRA and CDR2 YSYEKL. This CDR3 has 15 amino acids. The V and J ends lost 6 bases and 1 base, in that order; junction bases with no gene match: 6. CDR3 sequence (DNA): TGCGCCAGCAGTACCTCGGACAGGGGGAACACTGAAGCTTTCTTT. It specifies CASSTSDRGNTEAFF.

This chain uses TRBV5-1 with TRBJ1-4; 9 bases map to TRBD1. The junction had 7 bases not matched to a gene; V was cut back by 4 bases and J by 6 bases. CDR1 and CDR2 from the germline V gene are SGHRS and YFSETQ. The CDR3 runs 15 residues. The CDR3 loop is CASSKGTGFDEKLFF. The CDR3 DNA is TGCGCCAGCAGCAAGGGGACAGGGTTCGATGAAAAACTGTTTTTT.

This clone was seen just once. V gene TRBV4-1 combines with J gene TRBJ2-1, with TRBD2 matching 8 bases. The V gene's germline CDR1 is MGHRA and CDR2 YSYEKL. Losses at the gene ends were 1 base for V and 4 bases for J; bases not matched to a gene: 9. The CDR3 contains 17 residues. This chain's CDR3 is CASSQGVGGRPYNEQFF. The DNA for the CDR3 is TGCGCCAGCAGCCAAGGGGTGGGCGGGAGGCCTTACAATGAGCAGTTCTTC.

V is TRBV19 and J is TRBJ1-4; weak D call: TRBD1 (5 bases). Trimming left V 3 bases short and J 8 bases short, with 16 bases between. CDR1 and CDR2 from the germline V gene are LNHDA and SQIVND (reference sequence). The length of the CDR3 is 15 residues. The CDR3 nucleotides are TGTGCCAGTAGTATTGGGGCAGCCGGGAAGGAAAAACTGTTTTTT. Encoded protein: CASSIGAAGKEKLFF.

The chain carries TRBV7-8 and TRBJ2-2, with D uncertain. Germline V gene sequence: CDR1 SGHVS, CDR2 FQNEAQ. The CDR3 is 17 residues long. Between the trimmed V and J ends, which lost 7 bases and 0 bases, there was a span of 18 bases. The CDR3 DNA reads as TGTGCCAGCATCCGAGAGGCGTCGGGCGCGAACACCGGGGAGCTGTTTTTT. The encoded protein is CASIREASGANTGELFF.

The rearrangement uses TRBV9 and TRBJ2-6; D is uncertain. V lost 0 bases and J 3 bases, leaving 7 bases between the germline ends. CDR1 and CDR2 (germline): SGDLS, YYNGEE. The CDR3 runs 15 residues. CDR3 coding DNA: TGTGCCAGCAGCGTAGTCGGTTATGGGGCCAACGTCCTGACTTTC. Its protein product is CASSVVGYGANVLTF. Variable domain in full (rest from reference TRBV9 and TRBJ2-6): DSGVTQTPKHLITATGQRVTLRCSPRSGDLSVYWYQQSLDQGLQFLIQYYNGEERAKGNILERFSAQQFPDLHSELNLSSLELGDSALYFCASSVVGYGANVLTFGAGSRLTVL.